This TCR beta chain was profiled in a study of T cells after posttransplantation cyclophosphamide. Overall study findings and caveats: Later post-transplant blood repertoires were often dominated by donor CD8+ memory clones. Skin or GI-infiltrating T cells shared few TRB sequences with blood.

TCRdb's copy holds only in-frame clones and misses some; the assay was immunoSEQ multiplex PCR. The sample contains 2,000 to 2,500 clones, none of them singletons. This clone was observed many times. The target antigen is unknown. V shed 1 base and J 4 bases; nucleotides not matched to a gene: 7. Per germline, CDR1 SGHTA and CDR2 FQGTGA. The CDR3 runs to 17 residues. Treatment was busulfan-fludarabine conditioning, a marrow graft, and cyclophosphamide on days +3 and +4. Sequences were derived from PBMCs, sampled after an allogeneic stem cell transplant with post-transplant cyclophosphamide. V and J are TRBV7-3 and TRBJ2-3, with 11 bases that match TRBD2. This clonotype was obtained from a female patient over 55 who received an allogeneic stem cell transplant from an unrelated donor, was CMV-positive, and had acute GVHD only. Some T cells may be graft donor cells. The CDR3: CASSLIKLAGVADTQYF. The CDR3, as DNA: TGTGCCAGCAGCTTAATTAAACTAGCGGGGGTCGCAGATACGCAGTATTTT.